A single sample is the source of the 30 T cell receptor beta chains below, sequenced in a study of blood T cell repertoires in COVID-19 (dated by TCRdb to 2018 to 2020). Library prep was done by the immunoSEQ multiplex PCR assay. Sourced from immuneACCESS, this table was stored by TCRdb with only in-frame sequences that have V and J called. A share of the clones is absent; for the studies checked, an unresolved V gene accounts for under half, and the remainder has no known explanation. Present in this sample are about 110,000 clones, roughly 84% of which were seen just once. Jointly, the top ten make up around 2.2% of the sample. Sequencing was carried out using peripheral blood. The receptors shown here come from a human donor in a cohort sampled during active COVID-19.

This chain joins TRBV24-1 and TRBJ2-3; no firm D call. In germline, CDR1 is KGHDR, CDR2 SFDVKD. With 5 bases removed from V and 0 bases from J, the gap between germline ends came to 8 bases. The CDR3 sequence is 14 residues long. CDR3 bases: TGTGCCACCAGTGCCGCTACTAGCACAGATACGCAGTATTTT. Translating gives CATSAATSTDTQYF.

The V call is TRBV9, the J call TRBJ2-7, with a possible D match to TRBD2 (6 bases). Germline CDR1 is SGDLS and CDR2 is YYNGEE. CDR3 length: 15 residues. V was pared by 0 bases and J by 0 bases, with 10 bases between. The DNA for the CDR3 is TGTGCCAGCAGCGTAGGGGGGGACGCCTCCTACGAGCAGTACTTC. Protein: CASSVGGDASYEQYF.

The rearrangement joins TRBV30 to TRBJ1-5, with no clear D. Germline CDR1 is GTSNPN and CDR2 is SVGIG (reference sequence). V gave up 5 bases and J gave up 4 bases, with 9 bases separating them. The CDR3 contains 12 residues. CDR3 loop: CAWAGINQPQHF. CDR3 bases: TGTGCCTGGGCGGGGATAAATCAGCCCCAGCATTTT.

This chain connects TRBV5-1 to TRBJ2-2, with 9 nucleotides matching TRBD2. With 3 bases clipped from V and 2 bases from J, the junction kept 5 bases outside the gene matches. The CDR3 is made up of 16 amino acids. The germline gives CDR1 SGHRS, CDR2 YFSETQ. CDR3 amino acids: CASSSASGVNTGELFF. The CDR3, as DNA: TGCGCCAGCAGCTCCGCTAGCGGGGTAAACACCGGGGAGCTGTTTTTT. Variable domain in full (rest from reference TRBV5-1 and TRBJ2-2): KAGVTQTPRYLIKTRGQQVTLSCSPISGHRSVSWYQQTPGQGLQFLFEYFSETQRNKGNFPGRFSGRQFSNSRSEMNVSTLELGDSALYLCASSSASGVNTGELFFGEGSRLTVL.

The V and J genes are TRBV2 and TRBJ2-1, with 9 positions matching TRBD2. After removal of 3 bases from V and 2 bases from J, the junction contained 5 bases not matched to a gene. This CDR3 comprises 16 residues. Germline CDR1 reads SNHLY; CDR2 reads FYNNEI. The CDR3: CASSDIAGGAYNEQFF. The CDR3 DNA reads TGTGCCAGCAGTGATATTGCGGGAGGGGCCTACAATGAGCAGTTCTTC. The full variable domain, in which reference TRBV2 and TRBJ2-1 provide the parts outside the CDR3, is EPEVTQTPSHQVTQMGQEVILRCVPISNHLYFYWYRQILGQKVEFLVSFYNNEISEKSEIFDDQFSVERPDGSNFTLKIRSTKLEDSAMYFCASSDIAGGAYNEQFFGPGTRLTVL.

The chain employs TRBV11-2 and TRBJ2-1; D call uncertain. V lost 5 bases to trimming and J lost 10 bases, with 12 bases between them. Germline CDR1 SGHAT, CDR2 FQNNGV. CDR3 length: 12 residues. The DNA for the CDR3 is TGTGCCAGCAGCCTATCGACTCGCGAGCAGTTCTTC. Encoded protein: CASSLSTREQFF. Together with reference TRBV11-2 and TRBJ2-1, the CDR3 gives the full variable domain: EAGVAQSPRYKIIEKRQSVAFWCNPISGHATLYWYQQILGQGPKLLIQFQNNGVVDDSQLPKDRFSAERLKGVDSTLKIQPAKLEDSAVYLCASSLSTREQFFGPGTRLTVL.

CDR3 in amino acids: CASSLEGLGTGELFF. CDR3 nucleotides: TGTGCCAGCAGCTTGGAGGGGTTAGGCACCGGGGAGCTGTTTTTT. This chain connects TRBV5-5 to TRBJ2-2, with a weak D call TRBD1 (5 bases). Trimming removed 0 bases at V and 4 bases at J, with 10 bases between. Germline loops: CDR1 SGHKS, CDR2 YYEKEE (reference sequence). The CDR3 extends over 15 amino acids.

The chain combines TRBV4-3 with TRBJ2-3, with D possibly TRBD1 on 6 matching bases. With 1 base removed from V and 4 bases from J, the gap between germline ends came to 12 bases. Germline V gene lookup returns CDR1 LGHNA and CDR2 YSLEER. The CDR3 contains 15 residues. In nucleotides, the CDR3 is TGCGCCAGCAGCCAAGGACAGGTCTGGTCAGATACGCAGTATTTT. Translated: CASSQGQVWSDTQYF.

This clone was seen once. The chain links TRBV21-1 to TRBJ1-5. TRBV21-1 is classified as a pseudogene. This CDR3 has 18 residues. The CDR3 DNA follows: TGTGCCAGCAGCAGTCATTACCCGCCTGGTACGGGCAATCAGCCCCAGCATTTT. Translating it yields CASSSHYPPGTGNQPQHF.

Of note for this clone: The same CDR3 can be traced to other DNA sequences in this sample. The chain's CDR3 is CASSELAGVAGELFF. CDR3 DNA: TGTGCCAGCAGTGAACTAGCGGGAGTTGCCGGGGAGCTGTTTTTT. The J gene is TRBJ2-2, the V gene TRBV6-1; TRBD2 matches 10 bases. V dropped 2 bases and J dropped 6; count of bases not matched to a gene: 3. The CDR3 spans 15 residues. The germline V gene has CDR1 MNHNS and CDR2 SASEGT.

The rearrangement uses TRBV28 and TRBJ1-4, with a possible D match to TRBD1 (6 bases). The CDR3 has 18 residues. Looked up from germline, CDR1 is MDHEN and CDR2 is SYDVKM. Trimming removed 7 bases from V and 4 bases from J, with 25 bases in between. DNA for the CDR3: TGTGCCAGCACCGCCCCCAGGACAGAGGGCCAGAGTAATGAAAAACTGTTTTTT. It codes for CASTAPRTEGQSNEKLFF.

V gene TRBV30 combines with J gene TRBJ2-2; D call uncertain. The CDR3 extends over 13 amino acids. Germline values: CDR1 GTSNPN, CDR2 SVGIG (reference sequence). Trimming pared 3 bases from V and 1 base from J, leaving 6 bases between. CDR3 nucleotide sequence: TGTGCCTGGAGAATAGTGAACACCGGGGAGCTGTTTTTT. Protein: CAWRIVNTGELFF.

The chain uses TRBV19 and TRBJ1-4, with D hard to call. V was cut by 7 bases and J by 7 bases, with 19 bases left in between. This CDR3 contains 15 residues. Germline CDR1 LNHDA, CDR2 SQIVND (reference sequence). The CDR3, as DNA: TGTGCCAGTACTTCCACGGCAGGCCCGAGTGAAAAACTGTTTTTT. Translating gives CASTSTAGPSEKLFF.

The rearrangement joins TRBV7-9 to TRBJ1-1; no firm D call. Germline CDR1 SEHNR, CDR2 FQNEAQ (reference sequence). The CDR3 consists of 12 residues. The V end lost 5 bases, the J end lost 4 bases, and 8 bases lay between the germline ends. CDR3 DNA sequence: TGTGCCAGCAGCCATACTGGCACTGAAGCTTTCTTT. Translation: CASSHTGTEAFF.

The V and J genes are TRBV9 and TRBJ2-2, with 12 bases that match TRBD2. Germline V CDR1 and CDR2: SGDLS, YYNGEE. The CDR3 is 16 amino acids. V gave up 4 bases and J gave up 5 bases; unmatched junction bases: 6. This chain's CDR3 is CASSFRLAGATGELFF. The CDR3 DNA reads TGTGCCAGCAGCTTTCGACTAGCGGGGGCGACCGGGGAGCTGTTTTTT.

This chain links TRBV5-1 with TRBJ2-7; a possible D gene is TRBD1 (7 bases). The V gene's germline CDR1 is SGHRS and CDR2 YFSETQ. The CDR3 length is 18 residues. V lost 4 bases, J lost 0 bases, and 23 bases lay in between. CDR3 nucleotide sequence: TGCGCCAGCAGCCTGGGGGGAAACGACAGGGCCTACTCCTACGAGCAGTACTTC. It specifies CASSLGGNDRAYSYEQYF.

This clone has just one count. V is TRBV9 and J is TRBJ2-3; no clear D gene. In germline, CDR1 is SGDLS, CDR2 YYNGEE. This CDR3 region has 14 residues. V gave up 6 bases and J gave up 3 bases, with 14 bases separating them. The CDR3 nucleotides read TGTGCCAGCACCCCTTCCGTCAGGACAGATACGCAGTATTTT. Its protein is CASTPSVRTDTQYF.

This clone was recorded only once. The chain is built from TRBV5-1 and TRBJ2-5; 11 bases map to TRBD2. Germline loops: CDR1 SGHRS, CDR2 YFSETQ. This CDR3 is built from 19 residues. V was clipped by 0 bases and J by 0 bases; unmatched bases: 10. CDR3 in DNA: TGCGCCAGCAGCTTGGACGGGCTCTTGACTAGCGGGAACCAAGAGACCCAGTACTTC. Protein product: CASSLDGLLTSGNQETQYF.

The chain uses TRBV5-4 and TRBJ1-4, with 7 bases aligning to TRBD1. V lost 0 bases and J lost 8; bases outside the gene matches: 7. Germline values: CDR1 SGHNT, CDR2 YYREEE (reference sequence). The CDR3 length is 15 residues. The CDR3 DNA follows: TGTGCCAGCAGCTTGGCGTCAGGGGGAGAAGAAAAACTGTTTTTT. Protein: CASSLASGGEEKLFF.

V and J are TRBV2 and TRBJ2-1; weak D call: TRBD2 (6 bases). This CDR3 comprises 15 residues. V lost 8 bases to trimming and J lost 2 bases, with 16 bases between them. In germline, CDR1 is SNHLY, CDR2 FYNNEI. CDR3 nucleotides: TGTGCCAGCTGCCCTAATAGCGGTGCCTACAATGAGCAGTTCTTC. This codes for CASCPNSGAYNEQFF.

The rearrangement links TRBV2 to TRBJ2-5; TRBD2 might be the D (5 bases). CDR3 size: 13 residues. Trimming took off 3 bases at V and 5 bases at J, with 10 bases between the two ends. Germline lookup yields CDR1 SNHLY and CDR2 FYNNEI. The CDR3 nucleotides read TGTGCCAGCAGTGAGAACTTAGCGGAGACCCAGTACTTC. Protein product: CASSENLAETQYF.

The CDR3 nucleotides are TGTGCCAGCAGCTCCAGCCGACAGGGCGGTCAGCCCCAGCATTTT. Translated: CASSSSRQGGQPQHF. This chain uses TRBV6-5 with TRBJ1-5; TRBD1 agrees at 7 bases. The germline CDR1 and CDR2 sequences are MNHEY and SVGAGI. The CDR3 sequence is 15 residues long. V lost 6 bases, J lost 6 bases, and 11 bases stayed unmatched.

The V gene is TRBV19, the J gene TRBJ2-4; tentatively, D is TRBD1 (6 bases). The V gene's germline CDR1 is LNHDA and CDR2 SQIVND (reference sequence). The CDR3 runs 15 residues. V dropped 5 bases and J dropped 3 bases, with 14 bases sitting between them. The DNA for the CDR3 is TGTGCCAGTAGTCAAGAAACAGGGAACAAAAACATTCAGTACTTC. This translates into CASSQETGNKNIQYF.

Worth noting for this clone: The germline gene is not matched at one end of the junction; a read error may be the cause. The CDR3 loop reads CGSGLSYNEQFF. The CDR3 DNA sequence: TGCGGTAGCGGCCTCTCCTACAATGAGCAGTTCTTC. V and J are TRBV5-5 and TRBJ2-1; D perhaps matches TRBD2 (6 bases). In germline, CDR1 is SGHKS, CDR2 YYEKEE (reference sequence). CDR3 length: 12 amino acids.

This clone has only one observation. Here the CDR3 reads CAISPTGYNEQFF. Written as DNA, the CDR3 is TGTGCCATCAGTCCGACAGGGTACAATGAGCAGTTCTTC. This chain connects TRBV10-3 to TRBJ2-1; 7 nucleotides agree with TRBD1. The V segment lost 5 bases and the J segment 4 bases; nucleotides outside the gene matches: 2. The CDR3 length is 13 residues. Germline V CDR1 and CDR2: ENHRY, SYGVKD.

This clone was counted once. The rearrangement uses TRBV18 and TRBJ2-1, with 11 bases identical to TRBD2. Unmatched junction bases numbered 11, after V lost 6 bases and J lost 10 bases. The CDR3 is made up of 15 amino acids. Germline loops: CDR1 KGHSH, CDR2 LQKENI. Here the CDR3 reads CASSPTSGVGNEQFF. The CDR3 DNA reads as TGTGCCAGCTCTCCGACTAGCGGGGTGGGTAACGAGCAGTTCTTC.

The chain links TRBV5-1 to TRBJ2-3; 8 bases map to TRBD1. The CDR3 runs 16 residues. CDR1 is SGHRS and CDR2 is YFSETQ in the germline V gene. V lost 4 bases and J lost 0; bases outside the gene matches: 7. The CDR3 nucleotides read TGCGCCAGCAGCGCCGATGGACAGGGTAGCACAGATACGCAGTATTTT. Its protein is CASSADGQGSTDTQYF.

The chain uses TRBV29-1 and TRBJ2-3; 7 bases line up with TRBD2. The trim removed 7 bases at V and 0 bases at J, leaving 4 bases unmatched. CDR1 SQVTM and CDR2 ANQGSEA come from the germline V gene. This CDR3 has 13 amino acids. The CDR3 nucleotides are TGCAGCGCCGCAGCGGGGAGCACAGATACGCAGTATTTT. This gives the protein CSAAAGSTDTQYF.

The chain recombines TRBV6-6 with TRBJ2-4; TRBD2 matches 7 bases. The germline gives CDR1 MNHNY, CDR2 SVGAGI (reference sequence). CDR3 length: 13 residues. V dropped 8 bases and J dropped 2; count of bases not matched to a gene: 3. CDR3 sequence (DNA): TGTGCCAGCCTGACTAGCCCCAAAAACATTCAGTACTTC. This gives the protein CASLTSPKNIQYF.

The chain recombines TRBV11-2 with TRBJ2-2; the D gene is possibly TRBD2 (5 bases). The CDR3 runs 16 residues. V was shortened by 4 bases and J by 6 bases, with 18 bases between the two germline ends. Germline values: CDR1 SGHAT, CDR2 FQNNGV. The CDR3 here is CASSSPGSATSGELFF. In nucleotides, the CDR3 is TGTGCCAGCAGCTCGCCGGGTAGCGCAACCTCCGGGGAGCTGTTTTTT.